The entry below gives a single TCR beta chain sequence along with its context. This specimen belongs to a study of blood T cell repertoires in COVID-19. Study-level background: The study drew acute and convalescent COVID-19 samples from the United States, Italy and Spain. Nucleic acid was either cDNA or gDNA, and it came from T cells, B-cell-depleted T cells, or PBMCs.

There are 17 residues in the CDR3. Germline values: CDR1 LGHDT, CDR2 YNNKEL (reference sequence). The germline V and J ends were trimmed by 1 base and 8 bases, with 20 bases remaining between them. In the original processing: Amplified reference gene primers provided the basis for estimating nucleated cell counts. Assay used: immunoSEQ multiplex PCR; TCRdb lists only in-frame clones, some missing. For V, J and clone size, that table is used; D and trimming come from the DNA. This sample has about 90,000 clones, with about 85% found just once. The clonotype was recovered from a woman between 65 and 79 years old with active or convalescent COVID-19. The gene calls are TRBV3-1 (or the pseudogene TRBV3-2) and TRBJ1-4; D perhaps matches TRBD1 (5 bases). Sequenced material: peripheral blood. The CDR3 DNA sequence: TGTGCCAGCAGCCAAGTTCAGACAGCCCTTTCCGGCGAAAAACTGTTTTTT. It translates to CASSQVQTALSGEKLFF.